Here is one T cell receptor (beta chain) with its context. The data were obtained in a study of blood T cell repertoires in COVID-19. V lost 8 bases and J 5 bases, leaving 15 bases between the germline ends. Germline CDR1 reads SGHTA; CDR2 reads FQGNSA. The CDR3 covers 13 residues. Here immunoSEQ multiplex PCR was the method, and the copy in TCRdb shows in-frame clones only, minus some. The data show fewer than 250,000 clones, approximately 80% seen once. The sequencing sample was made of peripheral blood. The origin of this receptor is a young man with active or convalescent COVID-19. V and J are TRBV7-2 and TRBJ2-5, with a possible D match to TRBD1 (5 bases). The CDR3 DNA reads TGTGCCAGCGTTCCCAGGGCGCGGGAGACCCAGTACTTC. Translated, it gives CASVPRARETQYF.